The clone carrying this T cell receptor beta chain occurred a few times. What it binds is unknown. The data derive from a study of T-cell reconstitution after alpha-beta-depleted transplantation in children. Findings of the study overall: Surviving recipient T cells and intrathymic progenitors accounted for some patients' high TCRbeta diversity at day 60. At one year after transplant, newly produced T cells mostly accounted for T-cell counts and diversity. Several hundred rapidly expanded clones from non-depleted graft cells reportedly supplied alpha-beta T cells about two months post-transplant.

Unique molecular identifiers were used to barcode this TCRbeta library. Each CDR3 protein is one row after TCRdb ran MiXCR on the PCR reads. Seen here are fewer than 700,000 distinct CDR3 sequences, roughly 23% observed once, and the top ten hold 13% to 15%. CDR3 length equals 17 residues. With V trimmed by 1 base and J by 2 bases, 6 bases remained unmatched. Germline-derived CDR1 and CDR2 are KGHSH and LQKENI. The source of this sequence is a boy in the first two years of life who had a stem cell transplant for acute myeloid leukemia, so the T cells may come from the graft donor. This sequence joins TRBV18 and TRBJ2-3, with 10 bases identical to TRBD2. Sequencing was performed on PBMCs, mostly from graft donor cells, taken 360 days after TCRalphabeta/CD19-depleted stem cell transplant. The CDR3 DNA follows: TGTGCCAGCTCACCACTTGGACTAGCGGTCCACACAGATACGCAGTATTTT. Translated: CASSPLGLAVHTDTQYF.